This T cell receptor (beta chain) was observed in a study of cytomegalovirus exposure and HLA in healthy donors. Study-wide findings and caveats: Follow-up analysis later connected one missense variant in DCLRE1C with trimming of TCR beta V- and J-genes. A later look showed TCR association rates differing by HLA locus, highest for DRB1 and lowest for HLA-C.

The CDR3 consists of 13 residues. CDR1 is SGHNT, CDR2 YYREEE, per germline (reference sequence). With 4 bases removed from V and 11 bases from J, the gap between germline ends came to 18 bases. Comment on this clone: The antigen remains unidentified.

Primers for the PCR totalled 60 Vbeta and 13 Jbeta. Sequenced by immunoSEQ multiplex PCR; TCRdb stores in-frame clones only, minus some. Altogether about 170,000 clones are present, around 80% being singletons, with the ten largest covering roughly 1.9%. This chain joins TRBV5-4 and TRBJ1-1; no reliable D call. This TCR derives from a woman aged 25 to 45 in good health and CMV-seropositive. The sequencing input was PBMCs. This CDR3 reads CASSTKAGSRAFF. The CDR3 nucleotides read TGTGCCAGCAGCACAAAGGCGGGGAGTAGGGCTTTCTTT.